The rows below give T cell receptor beta chains drawn from one sample of a study of T cell responses to AZD1222 COVID-19 vaccine. Some clones are missing from TCRdb's copy, which holds only in-frame ones; the method was immunoSEQ multiplex PCR. The sample yields approximately 150,000 clones, about nine tenths seen once. This specimen was peripheral blood, taken on day 0 of AZD1222 vaccination. The receptors derive from an adult in good health. CDR3s include the opening cysteine and the closing phenylalanine or tryptophan. D genes are given only for firm matches. Clone size is stated in some rows and not others, as once, few, many or a class when expanded.

clone size | J gene | V gene | D gene | CDR3 DNA | CDR3 protein
- | TRBJ1-2 | TRBV7-2 | - | TGTGCCAGCAGCTCGGGAGGGGGACGGGGTTATGGCTACACCTTC | CASSSGGGRGYGYTF
- | TRBJ1-6 | TRBV9 | - | TGTGCCAGCAGCGTAGAGGGGGGGCCTAATTCACCCCTCCACTTT | CASSVEGGPNSPLHF
- | TRBJ2-1 | TRBV6-5 | - | TGTGCCAGCAAGAGGGCAGGGGCCAATGAGCAGTTCTTC | CASKRAGANEQFF
- | TRBJ1-2 | TRBV2 | TRBD1 | TGTGCCAGCATAATGACAGGGGGCTATGGCTACACCTTC | CASIMTGGYGYTF
- | TRBJ2-1 | TRBV6-6 | - | TGTGCCAGCAGTGCAACAGGGATTGTTGCCTACAATGAGCAGTTCTTC | CASSATGIVAYNEQFF
- | TRBJ2-2 | TRBV11-2 | - | TGTGCCAGCAGCTTAAATCTGAACGGGGAGCTGTTTTTT | CASSLNLNGELFF
- | TRBJ2-2 | TRBV5-1 | - | TGCGCCAGCAGCAGGGAGAACACCGGGGAGCTGTTTTTT | CASSRENTGELFF
- | TRBJ2-3 | TRBV6-2/TRBV6-3 | TRBD2 | TGTGCCAGCAGTCGCCGGGAGGCGAGTCGCACAGATACGCAGTATTTT | CASSRREASRTDTQYF
- | TRBJ1-3 | TRBV5-1 | - | TGCGCCAGCAGCTTGGCCTGGACCGACAGGCGAAACACCATATATTTT | CASSLAWTDRRNTIYF
- | TRBJ2-3 | TRBV11-3 | TRBD2 | TGTGCCAGCAGCTTGACTAGCGCAGATACGCAGTATTTT | CASSLTSADTQYF
- | TRBJ1-2 | TRBV19 | TRBD1 | TGTGCCAGTAGTATTGTTCAGGGGGACCTGGATGGCTACACCTTC | CASSIVQGDLDGYTF
- | TRBJ1-1 | TRBV19 | - | TGTGCCAGTAGTCCCCAGGGGACCTGGGACACTGAAGCTTTCTTT | CASSPQGTWDTEAFF
- | TRBJ2-7 | TRBV7-9 | TRBD1 | TGTGCCAGCAGCTTAGGATCCGGCAGGGGGCGGCCCTACGAGCAGTACTTC | CASSLGSGRGRPYEQYF
- | TRBJ2-7 | TRBV6-5 | TRBD1 | TGTGCCAGCGCCCTGGGGACAGGGCCTTACGAGCAGTACTTC | CASALGTGPYEQYF
- | TRBJ1-2 | TRBV5-1 | - | TGCGCCAGCAGCCAACGCGCGTCAACGGGGATCGAGAACTATGGCTACACCTTC | CASSQRASTGIENYGYTF
once | TRBJ1-5 | TRBV4-2 | TRBD1 | TGTGCCAGCAGCCAAGCAGGGGGCGGAGGGGATCAGCCCCAGCATTTT | CASSQAGGGGDQPQHF
once | TRBJ1-4 | TRBV9 | - | TGTGCCAGCAGCGTAGATGAAGGTGAAAAACTGTTTTTT | CASSVDEGEKLFF
- | TRBJ2-3 | TRBV2 | - | TGTGCCAGCAGTGTGGGGAATTCTTACACAGATACGCAGTATTTT | CASSVGNSYTDTQYF